These 26 T cell receptor beta chains came from one sample sequenced in a study of HIV-infected patients and healthy controls. 500 ng RNA was reverse transcribed with alpha and beta constant-region primers. Alpha and beta chain libraries were made separately by chain-specific third strand synthesis with multiplexing indices. MiXCR, run by TCRdb on the 5' RACE reads, gives a single entry per CDR3 protein. The sample lists some 19,000 distinct CDR3 sequences; about a tenth were seen once. No cell fractionation was done, so the repertoire covers all unsorted peripheral blood T cells. The sample consisted of blood. These receptors were collected from an adult in good health.

The genes are TRBV7-2 and TRBJ2-5, with D unclear. Trimming took 5 bases from V and 5 from J, leaving 18 bases between them. This CDR3 is 15 amino acids long. Germline V gene sequence: CDR1 SGHTA, CDR2 FQGNSA. The CDR3 DNA is TGTGCCAGCAGCCCTCGGGCCTCAACGGCGGAGACCCAGTACTTC. Protein: CASSPRASTAETQYF.

There are many counts of this clonotype. The J gene is TRBJ2-7, the V gene TRBV6-6, with D unclear. The germline CDR1 and CDR2 sequences are MNHNY and SVGAGI (reference sequence). The CDR3 is 13 amino acids. V lost 0 bases and J 3 bases, leaving 6 bases between the germline ends. The CDR3 protein is CASSYSKSYEQYF. CDR3 nucleotide sequence: TGTGCCAGCAGTTACTCGAAAAGCTACGAGCAGTACTTC.

This clonotype is labeled medium-sized. CDR3 nucleotide sequence: TGTGCCAGCAGCCCCTGGGGCGGGAGCTCCTACGAGCAGTACTTC. This sequence encodes CASSPWGGSSYEQYF. The chain has TRBV28 and TRBJ2-7; 7 nucleotides line up with TRBD2. Germline CDR1 is MDHEN and CDR2 is SYDVKM. This CDR3 has 15 amino acids. J lost 0 bases, V lost 6 bases, and 8 bases had no gene match.

This clonotype is labeled medium-sized. The rearrangement joins TRBV5-1 to TRBJ2-2, with D maybe TRBD2 (6 bases). CDR1 and CDR2 (germline): SGHRS, YFSETQ. V gave up 1 base and J gave up 0 bases, with 13 bases separating them. There are 17 residues in the CDR3. DNA for the CDR3: TGCGCCAGCAGCTTGTCCCGGGACTCCTCGAACACCGGGGAGCTGTTTTTT. Its translation is CASSLSRDSSNTGELFF.

This clonotype came up many times. This chain links TRBV7-9 with TRBJ2-4, with a weak D call TRBD1 (6 bases). V was trimmed by 5 bases and J by 0 bases, leaving 17 bases between them. The CDR3 consists of 17 residues. Germline assignment: CDR1 SEHNR and CDR2 FQNEAQ (reference sequence). Here the CDR3 reads CASSGDDRNLAKNIQYF. In nucleotides, the CDR3 is TGTGCCAGCAGCGGAGACGACAGGAATCTAGCCAAAAACATTCAGTACTTC.

At least ten counts were recorded for this clonotype. The J gene is TRBJ2-2, the V gene TRBV27; tentatively, D is TRBD1 or TRBD2 (9 bases each). V was clipped by 0 bases and J by 6 bases, with 23 bases between them. The CDR3 is made up of 19 amino acids. From germline, CDR1 is MNHEY and CDR2 SMNVEV (reference sequence). In DNA form, the CDR3 reads TGTGCCAGCAGTTTATCGGCGGGAGGGACAGGGATGGGTCCCGGGGAGCTGTTTTTT. Its translation: CASSLSAGGTGMGPGELFF.

This clonotype was seen at least ten times. The rearrangement joins TRBV6-5 to TRBJ2-7, with 8 nucleotides matching TRBD2. This CDR3 is 15 amino acids long. V lost 7 bases and J lost 3; bases outside the gene matches: 11. Germline CDR1 is MNHEY and CDR2 is SVGAGI. The DNA for the CDR3 is TGTGCCAGCAAGACTAGCGCGGGAGTGGTCTACGAGCAGTACTTC. The encoded protein is CASKTSAGVVYEQYF.

The chain recombines TRBV19 with TRBJ1-5; D is unresolved. The germline CDR1 and CDR2 sequences are LNHDA and SQIVND (reference sequence). The CDR3 is 15 residues long. Trimming removed 1 base at V and 2 bases at J, with 9 bases between. The CDR3 loop is CASSIGGMGNQPQHF. CDR3 nucleotides: TGTGCCAGTAGTATAGGAGGGATGGGCAATCAGCCCCAGCATTTT.

The rearrangement uses TRBV3-1 and TRBJ2-7; weak D call: TRBD1 (5 bases). Deletions cut 3 bases from V and 4 bases from J, with 7 bases between. The CDR3 length is 12 residues. Germline V CDR1 and CDR2: LGHDT, YNNKEL (reference sequence). Written as DNA, the CDR3 is TGTGCCAGCAGCCATTCAGGGTACGAGCAGTACTTC. It encodes CASSHSGYEQYF.

This clonotype has ten or more counts. The V gene is TRBV4-1, the J gene TRBJ2-7; D gene ambiguous. CDR1 and CDR2 (germline): MGHRA, YSYEKL. V lost 3 bases and J lost 0, with 12 bases in between. The CDR3 consists of 15 residues. CDR3 sequence (DNA): TGCGCCAGCAGCCACGGACGGCAAAGCTCCTACGAGCAGTACTTC. Translated, it gives CASSHGRQSSYEQYF.

This chain connects TRBV20-1 to TRBJ1-1; D uncertain. This CDR3 has 13 amino acids. Germline CDR1 reads DFQATT; CDR2 reads SNEGSKA (reference sequence). Deletions cut 3 bases from V and 4 bases from J, with 12 bases between. CDR3 nucleotide sequence: TGCAGTGCTAGGGATCCGGGGAGCACTGAAGCTTTCTTT. This gives the protein CSARDPGSTEAFF.

This clonotype was counted many times. The V and J genes are TRBV12-3 or TRBV12-4 and TRBJ2-3; TRBD2 matches at 12 bases. This CDR3 is 14 amino acids long. After removal of 7 bases from V and 6 bases from J, the junction contained 5 bases not matched to a gene. CDR3 sequence: CASTLAGGMDTQYF. CDR3 coding DNA: TGTGCCAGCACCCTAGCGGGAGGGATGGATACGCAGTATTTT.

V and J are TRBV10-3 and TRBJ2-2, with TRBD2 matching 8 bases. The length of the CDR3 is 17 residues. V lost 8 bases and J lost 0; bases outside the gene matches: 11. The germline V gene has CDR1 ENHRY and CDR2 SYGVKD. DNA for the CDR3: TGTGCCATCGAGGCGGCTAGCGGGCGAGCGAACACCGGGGAGCTGTTTTTT. It yields the protein CAIEAASGRANTGELFF.

By share, this clonotype ranks as medium-sized. The V call is TRBV6-6, the J call TRBJ2-7; 12 bases match TRBD2. The V gene's germline CDR1 is MNHNY and CDR2 SVGAGI (reference sequence). The CDR3 spans 14 residues. The trim removed 7 bases at V and 6 bases at J, leaving 7 bases unmatched. Written as DNA, the CDR3 is TGTGCCAGCACCAATGGACTAGCGGGGCCCGAGCAGTACTTC. Translation gives CASTNGLAGPEQYF.

In its sample, this clonotype was seen a few times. The J gene is TRBJ2-7, the V gene TRBV20-1; D is unresolved. Germline V gene data show CDR1 as DFQATT and CDR2 as SNEGSKA (reference sequence). V dropped 6 bases and J dropped 0 bases, with 12 bases sitting between them. CDR3 size: 13 residues. The CDR3 DNA reads as TGCAGTGCCGGTGGGTCGATCTCCTACGAGCAGTACTTC. Amino acid sequence: CSAGGSISYEQYF.

The sample holds a few counts of this clonotype. This rearrangement joins TRBV4-1 to TRBJ2-3; 13 bases line up with TRBD2. V shed 2 bases, J shed 6 bases, and the junction held 11 bases outside the gene matches. Germline V gives CDR1 MGHRA, CDR2 YSYEKL. The CDR3 loop spans 18 amino acids. Here the CDR3 reads CASSQKPKTSGRLDTQYF. The CDR3 DNA is TGCGCCAGCAGCCAAAAGCCAAAGACTAGCGGGAGGTTGGATACGCAGTATTTT.

This clonotype was picked up many times. This chain uses TRBV19 with TRBJ1-1; tentatively, D is TRBD1 (6 bases). CDR3 size: 15 residues. From germline, CDR1 is LNHDA and CDR2 SQIVND (reference sequence). Trimming cost V 3 bases and J 4 bases, with 15 bases left between them. The CDR3 sequence is CASSISRQGTTEAFF. The CDR3 DNA follows: TGTGCCAGTAGTATTAGTCGGCAGGGGACCACTGAAGCTTTCTTT.

The chain is built from TRBV7-2 and TRBJ2-5; 9 bases match TRBD2. V lost 1 base to trimming and J lost 5 bases; unmatched junction nucleotides: 8. The CDR3 runs to 16 residues. CDR1 is SGHTA, CDR2 FQGNSA, per germline. CDR3 nucleotides: TGTGCCAGCAGCTTAGTCGCGGCGGGAGGGCGTGAGACCCAGTACTTC. Its protein product is CASSLVAAGGRETQYF.

This clonotype was observed at least ten times. The rearrangement links TRBV12-3 or TRBV12-4 to TRBJ2-3; 8 bases fit TRBD2. This CDR3 region has 14 residues. V gave up 4 bases and J gave up 5 bases; unmatched junction bases: 5. The CDR3 DNA reads as TGTGCCAGCAGTTCAGGACTAGCTGGAGATACGCAGTATTTT. It specifies CASSSGLAGDTQYF.

In this sample, this clonotype turned up many times. The V gene is TRBV10-3, the J gene TRBJ2-3; D might be TRBD1 or TRBD2, each matching 5 bases. V was cut by 11 bases and J by 6 bases, with 18 bases left in between. CDR3 length equals 13 residues. Germline values: CDR1 ENHRY, CDR2 SYGVKD. As DNA, the CDR3 is TGTGCCGTCTCGGGACCACAGAGGGATACGCAGTATTTT. Translation: CAVSGPQRDTQYF.

V usage is TRBV21-1 and J usage is TRBJ1-5. TRBV21-1 is shown as a pseudogene. The CDR3 spans 18 residues. The CDR3: CASIPNPGLQYSNQPQHF. The CDR3 DNA sequence: TGTGCCAGCATTCCGAACCCGGGTCTCCAGTATAGCAATCAGCCCCAGCATTTT.

This clonotype has ten or more counts. V and J are TRBV20-1 and TRBJ2-2; a possible D gene is TRBD2 (5 bases). Trimming took off 6 bases at V and 2 bases at J, with 13 bases between the two ends. Per the germline V gene, CDR1 is DFQATT and CDR2 is SNEGSKA (reference sequence). CDR3 length equals 14 residues. CDR3 in DNA: TGCAGTGCCGGGCGGCGGGTAAACACCGGGGAGCTGTTTTTT. It codes for CSAGRRVNTGELFF.

This clonotype is labeled as medium-sized. The chain has TRBV4-1 and TRBJ2-1, with D unclear. The CDR3 loop spans 14 amino acids. Looked up from germline, CDR1 is MGHRA and CDR2 is YSYEKL. The V and J ends lost 3 bases and 6 bases respectively, with 12 bases between them. CDR3 coding DNA: TGCGCCAGCAGCCATGAAGGGCCTTTCAATGAGCAGTTCTTC. Translation gives CASSHEGPFNEQFF.

At least ten counts were recorded for this clonotype. The chain recombines TRBV5-6 with TRBJ2-3, with 8 bases identical to TRBD2. The V gene end was trimmed by 4 bases and the J gene end by 5 bases; junction bases not matched to a gene: 15. This CDR3 spans 17 amino acids. CDR1 is SGHDT and CDR2 is YYEEEE in the germline V gene. CDR3 protein: CASSPTLLRAGGDTQYF. CDR3 DNA sequence: TGTGCCAGCAGCCCCACCCTCCTCCGGGCGGGGGGAGATACGCAGTATTTT. The complete variable domain, with remaining parts taken from reference TRBV5-6 and TRBJ2-3, reads DAGVTQSPTHLIKTRGQQVTLRCSPKSGHDTVSWYQQALGQGPQFIFQYYEEEERQRGNFPDRFSGHQFPNYSSELNVNALLLGDSALYLCASSPTLLRAGGDTQYFGPGTRLTVL.

Ten or more counts support this clonotype. The V gene is TRBV19, the J gene TRBJ2-5; D is unresolved. V dropped 2 bases and J dropped 7 bases, with 11 bases sitting between them. Germline loops: CDR1 LNHDA, CDR2 SQIVND (reference sequence). The CDR3 covers 13 residues. The CDR3 here is CASSITPTGTQYF. CDR3 in DNA: TGTGCCAGTAGTATAACCCCGACGGGGACCCAGTACTTC. Supplemented by reference TRBV19 and TRBJ2-5, the full variable domain reads DGGITQSPKYLFRKEGQNVTLSCEQNLNHDAMYWYRQDPGQGLRLIYYSQIVNDFQKGDIAEGYSVSREKKESFPLTVTSAQKNPTAFYLCASSITPTGTQYFGPGTRLLVL.

Ten or more counts support this clonotype. The CDR3 region is CASSGPSGSSYEQYF. DNA for the CDR3: TGTGCCAGCAGTGGTCCTAGCGGGAGCTCCTACGAGCAGTACTTC. The J gene is TRBJ2-7, the V gene TRBV28, with 10 bases matching TRBD2. This CDR3 is built from 15 residues. The germline gives CDR1 MDHEN, CDR2 SYDVKM. V was clipped by 5 bases and J by 0 bases; unmatched bases: 4.